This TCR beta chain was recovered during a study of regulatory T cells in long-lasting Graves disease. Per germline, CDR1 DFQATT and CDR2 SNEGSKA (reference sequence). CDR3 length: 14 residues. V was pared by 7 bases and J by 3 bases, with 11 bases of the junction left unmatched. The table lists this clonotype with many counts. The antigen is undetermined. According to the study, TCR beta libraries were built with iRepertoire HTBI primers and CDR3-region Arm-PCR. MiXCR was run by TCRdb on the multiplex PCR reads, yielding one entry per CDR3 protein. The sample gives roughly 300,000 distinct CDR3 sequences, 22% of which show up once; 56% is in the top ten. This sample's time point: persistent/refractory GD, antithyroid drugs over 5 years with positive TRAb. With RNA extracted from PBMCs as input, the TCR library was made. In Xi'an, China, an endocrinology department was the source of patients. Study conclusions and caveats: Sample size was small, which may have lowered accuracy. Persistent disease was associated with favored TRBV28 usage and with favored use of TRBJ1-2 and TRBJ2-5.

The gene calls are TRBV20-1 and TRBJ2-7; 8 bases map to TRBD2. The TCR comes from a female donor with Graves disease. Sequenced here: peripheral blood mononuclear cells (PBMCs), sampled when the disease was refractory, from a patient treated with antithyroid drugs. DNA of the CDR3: TGCAGTGTAGTTGGGCTAGCGGGTGACTACGAGCAGTACTTC. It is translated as CSVVGLAGDYEQYF.